These 28 T cell receptor beta chains share one sample of origin, sequenced in a study of PD-1 blockade in classical Hodgkin lymphoma. Only in-frame clones appear in the TCRdb table, and some are missing; sequencing was by immunoSEQ multiplex PCR. Altogether roughly 40,000 clones are present, around 80% being singletons, with the ten largest covering 37%. Time point of the sample: cycle 4 day 1 (C4D1), after more than five weeks of nivolumab. In every patient, relapse followed autologous stem cell transplantation, while exposure to brentuximab vedotin differed. This sample comprised peripheral blood mononuclear cells (PBMCs), obtained before the fourth cycle of nivolumab. The receptors derive from a human donor with classical Hodgkin lymphoma.

This chain connects TRBV2 to TRBJ1-2; 8 bases line up with TRBD1. CDR1 SNHLY and CDR2 FYNNEI come from the germline V gene. The V gene end was trimmed by 8 bases and the J gene end by 8 bases; junction bases not matched to a gene: 13. The CDR3 contains 14 residues. The CDR3 DNA follows: TGTGCCAGCGGAGGGGTTCAGGGGGCGGGCGGCTACACCTTC. Residues: CASGGVQGAGGYTF.

The rearrangement joins TRBV7-2 to TRBJ1-6; the D gene is possibly TRBD1 (6 bases). The germline V gene has CDR1 SGHTA and CDR2 FQGNSA. With 5 bases removed from V and 10 bases from J, the gap between germline ends came to 12 bases. The CDR3 runs 13 residues. CDR3 bases: TGTGCCAGCAGCCTACCGGGGGCATCACCCCTCCACTTT. As protein: CASSLPGASPLHF.

This chain's CDR3 is CSVVWQGPDTQYF. The CDR3 bases are TGCAGCGTTGTTTGGCAGGGTCCAGATACGCAGTATTTT. J is TRBJ2-3 and V is TRBV29-1, with D tentatively TRBD1 (5 bases). The V and J ends lost 4 bases and 4 bases respectively, with 12 bases between them. From germline, CDR1 is SQVTM and CDR2 ANQGSEA. The CDR3 length is 13 residues.

This clone was observed a few times. The chain has TRBV12-5 and TRBJ1-2; D call uncertain. V was cut by 4 bases and J by 8 bases, with 20 bases left in between. Germline CDR1 is LGHNT and CDR2 is FRNRAP. The CDR3 runs 15 residues. Written as DNA, the CDR3 is TGTGCTAGTGGTTCGGGTACACGGGAACTAGACGGCTACACCTTC. Translation: CASGSGTRELDGYTF.

The chain uses TRBV27 and TRBJ2-1; 8 nucleotides line up with TRBD1. Trimming at V came to 5 bases and at J to 3 bases, leaving 6 bases not matched to a gene. Germline loops: CDR1 MNHEY, CDR2 SMNVEV (reference sequence). The CDR3 totals 15 residues. The CDR3 DNA sequence: TGTGCCAGCAGTCGAGGACAGGGACTCTACAATGAGCAGTTCTTC. This gives the protein CASSRGQGLYNEQFF.

The chain is built from TRBV5-4 and TRBJ1-2; TRBD1 might be the D (5 bases). V was cut by 0 bases and J by 4 bases, with 16 bases left in between. The V gene's germline CDR1 is SGHNT and CDR2 YYREEE (reference sequence). This CDR3 comprises 16 residues. The DNA for the CDR3 is TGTGCCAGCAGCTTGGGAGGCGGGGGAAGGGGCTATGGCTACACCTTC. Protein sequence: CASSLGGGGRGYGYTF.

This clone was seen once. The V call is TRBV15, the J call TRBJ1-5, with D possibly matching TRBD1 (5 bases). Germline V gene lookup returns CDR1 LNHNV and CDR2 YYDKDF (reference sequence). This CDR3 spans 13 amino acids. V was shortened by 5 bases and J by 5 bases, with 10 bases between the two germline ends. The CDR3 DNA sequence: TGTGCCACCAGCCTCCAGGGTGATCAGCCCCAGCATTTT. This translates into CATSLQGDQPQHF.

V usage is TRBV28 and J usage is TRBJ1-5; D unclear. Looked up from germline, CDR1 is MDHEN and CDR2 is SYDVKM. The CDR3 has 12 amino acids. The V and J ends lost 4 bases and 3 bases respectively, with 4 bases between them. CDR3 sequence reads: CASSWANQPQHF. CDR3 nucleotide sequence: TGTGCCAGCAGTTGGGCCAATCAGCCCCAGCATTTT.

The gene calls are TRBV6-5 and TRBJ1-1; D is uncertain. This CDR3 has 15 residues. CDR1 and CDR2 from the germline V gene are MNHEY and SVGAGI. V was cut by 0 bases and J by 0 bases, with 8 bases left in between. CDR3 amino acids: CASSYSGYVNTEAFF. CDR3 DNA: TGTGCCAGCAGTTACTCGGGCTACGTGAACACTGAAGCTTTCTTT.

The V and J genes are TRBV6-5 and TRBJ1-4; D not certain. This CDR3 comprises 15 residues. With 2 bases removed from V and 2 bases from J, the gap between germline ends came to 9 bases. The germline V gene has CDR1 MNHEY and CDR2 SVGAGI. The CDR3: CASSYGQATNEKLFF. The DNA for the CDR3 is TGTGCCAGCAGTTACGGTCAGGCTACTAATGAAAAACTGTTTTTT.

The chain has TRBV29-1 and TRBJ1-2, with D perhaps matching TRBD1 (6 bases). The CDR3 runs 13 residues. Looked up from germline, CDR1 is SQVTM and CDR2 is ANQGSEA. Trimming removed 2 bases from V and 8 bases from J, with 15 bases in between. The CDR3 reads CSVEWGGPRGYTF. CDR3 nucleotide sequence: TGCAGCGTTGAATGGGGGGGCCCCCGGGGCTACACCTTC.

The chain carries TRBV7-2 and TRBJ1-1; D ambiguous. The CDR3 sequence is 13 residues long. The ends were cut back, 2 bases at V and 1 base at J, with 5 bases in the middle. In germline, CDR1 is SGHTA, CDR2 FQGNSA. CDR3 nucleotides: TGTGCCAGCAGCTTATCAGAGAACACTGAAGCTTTCTTT. This codes for CASSLSENTEAFF. The complete variable domain, with remaining parts taken from reference TRBV7-2 and TRBJ1-1, reads GAGVSQSPSNKVTEKGKDVELRCDPISGHTALYWYRQSLGQGLEFLIYFQGNSAPDKSGLPSDRFSAERTGGSVSTLTIQRTQQEDSAVYLCASSLSENTEAFFGQGTRLTVV.

The chain combines TRBV14 with TRBJ1-4, with D uncertain. The CDR3 spans 12 residues. Deletions cut 4 bases from V and 10 bases from J, with 10 bases between. Germline V CDR1 and CDR2: SGHDN, FVKESK. The CDR3 sequence: CASSLQVGKLFF. The CDR3 DNA sequence: TGTGCCAGCAGCCTCCAGGTCGGAAAACTGTTTTTT.

CDR3 DNA: TGTGCCTGGAAAGTCGCGGCTGTGGGCAGGGGGACTTCACCCCTCCACTTT. Translation gives CAWKVAAVGRGTSPLHF. The J gene is TRBJ1-6, the V gene TRBV30, with 7 bases lining up with TRBD1. The CDR3 has 17 residues. V shed 4 bases, J shed 9 bases, and the junction held 18 bases outside the gene matches. In germline, CDR1 is GTSNPN, CDR2 SVGIG (reference sequence).

V is TRBV27 and J is TRBJ2-7; possible D gene TRBD1, 7 bases. V was shortened by 3 bases and J by 4 bases, with 13 bases between the two germline ends. CDR1 is MNHEY and CDR2 is SMNVEV in the germline V gene (reference sequence). This CDR3 has 14 amino acids. CDR3: CASSFSQGGYEQYF. The CDR3 DNA sequence: TGTGCCAGCAGTTTTAGCCAGGGGGGTTACGAGCAGTACTTC.

The sample holds a few counts of this clone. The V gene is TRBV15, the J gene TRBJ1-2, with 7 bases lining up with TRBD1. This CDR3 spans 15 amino acids. J gave up 2 bases and V 1 base, and 4 bases lay outside the gene matches. CDR1 is LNHNV, CDR2 YYDKDF, per germline (reference sequence). In DNA form, the CDR3 reads TGTGCCACCAGCAGAGGGGGACAGAGCAACTATGGCTACACCTTC. Residues: CATSRGGQSNYGYTF. The whole variable domain, remainder taken from reference TRBV15 and TRBJ1-2, is DAMVIQNPRYQVTQFGKPVTLSCSQTLNHNVMYWYQQKSSQAPKLLFHYYDKDFNNEADTPDNFQSRRPNTSFCFLDIRSPGLGDTAMYLCATSRGGQSNYGYTFGSGTRLTVV.

J is TRBJ1-5 and V is TRBV10-3; D unclear. This CDR3 comprises 16 residues. V was pared by 3 bases and J by 0 bases, with 12 bases between. CDR1 and CDR2 from the germline V gene are ENHRY and SYGVKD. CDR3 protein: CAISDPKGDSNQPQHF. The DNA of the CDR3 is TGTGCCATCAGTGACCCCAAAGGAGATAGCAATCAGCCCCAGCATTTT.

The chain links TRBV7-9 to TRBJ2-7, with a weak D call TRBD2 (6 bases). Per the germline V gene, CDR1 is SEHNR and CDR2 is FQNEAQ (reference sequence). The V end lost 1 base, the J end lost 3 bases, and 19 bases lay between the germline ends. There are 17 residues in the CDR3. CDR3 amino acids: CASSLDWGRGLFYEQYF. CDR3 nucleotides: TGTGCCAGCAGCTTAGATTGGGGACGGGGACTTTTCTACGAGCAGTACTTC.

The J gene is TRBJ1-2, the V gene TRBV30; D is possibly TRBD1 (6 bases). There are 13 residues in the CDR3. CDR1 and CDR2 from the germline V gene are GTSNPN and SVGIG (reference sequence). Trimming took 8 bases from V and 2 from J, leaving 15 bases between them. The CDR3 DNA follows: TGTGCCAGTCCAGGGGTCATCAACTATGGCTACACCTTC. This codes for CASPGVINYGYTF.

This rearrangement joins TRBV28 to TRBJ1-2; TRBD1 is a possible D gene (5 bases). The CDR3 contains 14 residues. In germline, CDR1 is MDHEN, CDR2 SYDVKM. V was trimmed by 5 bases and J by 0 bases, leaving 10 bases between them. This CDR3 is CASSIGGANYGYTF. The DNA of the CDR3 is TGTGCCAGCAGTATAGGAGGGGCTAACTATGGCTACACCTTC.

The chain is built from TRBV7-2 and TRBJ2-1; the match to TRBD2 covers 7 bases. There are 16 residues in the CDR3. Per the germline V gene, CDR1 is SGHTA and CDR2 is FQGNSA. V dropped 5 bases and J dropped 4; count of bases not matched to a gene: 11. CDR3 nucleotide sequence: TGTGCCAGCAGCCTCGGGACTACCCATCTTTACAATGAGCAGTTCTTC. It encodes CASSLGTTHLYNEQFF.

The chain combines TRBV7-2 with TRBJ1-1, with a weak D call TRBD1 (5 bases). V was clipped by 5 bases and J by 1 base, with 11 bases between them. From germline, CDR1 is SGHTA and CDR2 FQGNSA. The length of the CDR3 is 14 residues. The CDR3: CASSRWGGNTEAFF. In DNA, the CDR3 is TGTGCCAGCAGCCGCTGGGGGGGGAACACTGAAGCTTTCTTT. Full variable domain (outside the CDR3, taken from reference TRBV7-2 and TRBJ1-1): GAGVSQSPSNKVTEKGKDVELRCDPISGHTALYWYRQSLGQGLEFLIYFQGNSAPDKSGLPSDRFSAERTGGSVSTLTIQRTQQEDSAVYLCASSRWGGNTEAFFGQGTRLTVV.

The V gene is TRBV10-3, the J gene TRBJ1-2; D unresolved. The CDR3 consists of 14 residues. The germline V gene encodes CDR1 ENHRY and CDR2 SYGVKD. Trimming cost V 2 bases and J 6 bases, with 13 bases left between them. This CDR3 reads CAISERQVSDGYTF. CDR3 DNA sequence: TGTGCCATCAGTGAGCGCCAGGTCTCGGATGGCTACACCTTC.

V is TRBV11-3 and J is TRBJ2-1; possibly TRBD1 for D (5 bases). This CDR3 is built from 14 residues. Trimming stripped 1 base from V and 10 bases from J, with 14 bases between. CDR1 and CDR2 from the germline V gene are SGHNT and YENEEA. This CDR3 reads CASSLVQGEGEQFF. The CDR3 DNA is TGTGCCAGCAGCTTAGTCCAAGGGGAAGGGGAGCAGTTCTTC. The entire variable domain, with the rest obtained from reference TRBV11-3 and TRBJ2-1, is as follows: EAGVVQSPRYKIIEKKQPVAFWCNPISGHNTLYWYLQNLGQGPELLIRYENEEAVDDSQLPKDRFSAERLKGVDSTLKIQPAELGDSAVYLCASSLVQGEGEQFFGPGTRLTVL.

The J gene is TRBJ1-5, the V gene TRBV30; D is uncertain. CDR1 and CDR2 from the germline V gene are GTSNPN and SVGIG (reference sequence). V lost 3 bases and J 3 bases, leaving 6 bases between the germline ends. This CDR3 is built from 12 residues. CDR3 sequence (DNA): TGTGCCTGGAGCACCTTCAATCAGCCCCAGCATTTT. This sequence encodes CAWSTFNQPQHF.

The chain couples TRBV28 to TRBJ2-7; D gene uncertain. Looked up from germline, CDR1 is MDHEN and CDR2 is SYDVKM. V lost 5 bases to trimming and J lost 5 bases, with 7 bases between them. This CDR3 region has 11 residues. Here the CDR3 reads CASSIGHEQYF. CDR3 bases: TGTGCCAGCAGTATCGGGCACGAGCAGTACTTC.

This sequence joins TRBV4-2 and TRBJ2-1; TRBD1 or TRBD2 may be the D gene (5 bases each). This CDR3 is 16 amino acids long. The germline CDR1 and CDR2 sequences are LGHNA and YNFKEQ. V dropped 3 bases and J dropped 5 bases, with 17 bases sitting between them. In DNA, the CDR3 is TGTGCCAGCAGCCATCCCCAGGGAGTCGATCACAATGAGCAGTTCTTC. Protein product: CASSHPQGVDHNEQFF.

The chain joins TRBV9 to TRBJ2-7, with D perhaps TRBD2 (7 bases). The V end was cut by 4 bases, the J end by 6 bases, with 20 bases between. From germline, CDR1 is SGDLS and CDR2 YYNGEE. This CDR3 has 15 amino acids. The CDR3 DNA follows: TGTGCCAGCAGCCTAGGGGGGGCAGGCCTCGGCGAGCAGTACTTC. It specifies CASSLGGAGLGEQYF.